The next 13 T cell receptor beta chains were all read from a single sample in a study of CD8 T cells in Susac syndrome. The RNA input was about 0.5 to 1 ug, and it was reverse transcribed with random hexamers. TCRdb re-called the immunoSEQ multiplex PCR reads with MiXCR, one entry per CDR3 protein. The sample holds approximately 170,000 distinct CDR3 sequences, 92% seen once. Sequencing was performed on CD4+ T cells from PBMCs. These receptors were obtained from a human donor in good health.

The chain recombines TRBV6-5 with TRBJ1-5; 9 bases fit TRBD1. CDR1 and CDR2 from the germline V gene are MNHEY and SVGAGI. The junction had 4 bases not matched to a gene; V was cut back by 6 bases and J by 7 bases. This CDR3 region has 13 residues. The CDR3 loop is CASRRQGEQPQHF. The DNA for the CDR3 is TGTGCCAGCAGAAGACAGGGGGAACAGCCCCAGCATTTT.

The rearrangement links TRBV5-1 to TRBJ2-7; 10 positions match TRBD2. CDR1 and CDR2 (germline): SGHRS, YFSETQ. The CDR3 spans 15 residues. The junction had 8 bases not matched to a gene; V was cut back by 4 bases and J by 4 bases. The DNA of the CDR3 is TGCGCCAGCAGCCGGCTAGCGGGGGCCCTATACGAGCAGTACTTC. This translates into CASSRLAGALYEQYF.

CDR3 in amino acids: CAWSVRGTTSNEQYF. CDR3 DNA: TGTGCCTGGAGTGTACGGGGGACGACTTCTAACGAGCAGTACTTC. The rearrangement links TRBV30 to TRBJ2-7; D perhaps matches TRBD2 (6 bases). This CDR3 spans 15 amino acids. V lost 0 bases and J lost 5, with 17 bases in between. CDR1 is GTSNPN and CDR2 is SVGIG in the germline V gene (reference sequence).

Only one count was recorded for this clonotype. This rearrangement joins TRBV7-9 to TRBJ2-1; TRBD2 might be the D (5 bases). The length of the CDR3 is 15 residues. Trimming cost V 1 base and J 4 bases, with 11 bases left between them. From germline, CDR1 is SEHNR and CDR2 FQNEAQ (reference sequence). For the CDR3, the DNA is TGTGCCAGCAGCTTAGGCCTAGCATTTTACAATGAGCAGTTCTTC. Protein: CASSLGLAFYNEQFF.

This chain uses TRBV7-2 with TRBJ2-6; D remains unclear. V was pared by 3 bases and J by 5 bases, with 14 bases between. From germline, CDR1 is SGHTA and CDR2 FQGNSA. CDR3 length: 16 residues. This CDR3 is CASSFSLTGRANVLTF. For the CDR3, the DNA is TGTGCCAGCAGCTTTAGTCTGACCGGCAGGGCCAACGTCCTGACTTTC.

V is TRBV6-1 and J is TRBJ2-3, with no clear D. The V gene lost 2 bases and the J gene lost 1 base, with 10 bases spanning the gap. CDR1 and CDR2 from the germline V gene are MNHNS and SASEGT. This CDR3 contains 15 residues. The DNA of the CDR3 is TGTGCCAGCAGTGAATTGACCGTAGGCACAGATACGCAGTATTTT. It translates to CASSELTVGTDTQYF.

This clonotype has a handful of counts. The V and J genes are TRBV18 and TRBJ2-5; tentatively, D is TRBD1 or TRBD2 (5 bases each). V lost 3 bases to trimming and J lost 5 bases, with 7 bases between them. CDR3 size: 12 residues. The V gene's germline CDR1 is KGHSH and CDR2 LQKENI. CDR3 in DNA: TGTGCCAGCTCACCGAGGGACGAGACCCAGTACTTC. The encoded protein is CASSPRDETQYF. Full variable domain (outside the CDR3, taken from reference TRBV18 and TRBJ2-5): NAGVMQNPRHLVRRRGQEARLRCSPMKGHSHVYWYRQLPEEGLKFMVYLQKENIIDESGMPKERFSAEFPKEGPSILRIQQVVRGDSAAYFCASSPRDETQYFGPGTRLLVL.

The CDR3: CASSRQGGYGYTF. The CDR3 DNA is TGCGCCAGCAGCCGACAGGGAGGCTATGGCTACACCTTC. The gene calls are TRBV4-3 and TRBJ1-2, with 7 bases that match TRBD1. Germline V gene sequence: CDR1 LGHNA, CDR2 YSLEER. J gave up 4 bases and V 4 bases, and 3 bases lay outside the gene matches. CDR3 length equals 13 residues.

V usage is TRBV5-8 and J usage is TRBJ1-5; maybe TRBD1 (5 bases). V gave up 5 bases and J gave up 2 bases, with 17 bases separating them. The CDR3 is 16 amino acids. Germline V lookup: CDR1 SGHTS, CDR2 YDEGEE. CDR3 in amino acids: CASRDKAPRGNQPQHF. The CDR3 DNA sequence: TGTGCCAGCAGGGACAAGGCTCCCCGGGGCAATCAGCCCCAGCATTTT.

The V gene is TRBV19, the J gene TRBJ2-5; the D gene is possibly TRBD1 (6 bases). From germline, CDR1 is LNHDA and CDR2 SQIVND (reference sequence). Trimming left V 5 bases short and J 3 bases short, with 10 bases between. CDR3 length equals 13 residues. The CDR3 is CASSPRGEETQYF. The CDR3 DNA is TGTGCCAGTAGTCCCAGGGGAGAAGAGACCCAGTACTTC.

This clonotype was seen only once. This chain connects TRBV2 to TRBJ1-1, with TRBD1 matching 7 bases. Losses at the gene ends were 5 bases for V and 1 base for J; bases not matched to a gene: 4. Germline values: CDR1 SNHLY, CDR2 FYNNEI. This CDR3 is built from 14 residues. The CDR3 region has the DNA TGTGCCAGCAGTCCAGGGGGGGAGAACACTGAAGCTTTCTTT. This translates into CASSPGGENTEAFF.

This chain uses TRBV28 with TRBJ2-7; D is uncertain. V lost 7 bases and J lost 1, with 17 bases in between. The CDR3 covers 15 residues. CDR1 and CDR2 (germline): MDHEN, SYDVKM. The CDR3 region has the DNA TGTGCCAGCACCCCCCCGGACCCGTGGTCCTACGAGCAGTACTTC. Protein: CASTPPDPWSYEQYF.

This clonotype was counted between two and nine times. The chain has TRBV20-1 and TRBJ2-7; the D is unclear. The germline gives CDR1 DFQATT, CDR2 SNEGSKA (reference sequence). The germline V and J ends were trimmed by 0 bases and 0 bases, with 9 bases remaining between them. This CDR3 region has 14 residues. CDR3 nucleotides: TGCAGTGCTAGAGATTTCGCAGACTCCTACGAGCAGTACTTC. It encodes CSARDFADSYEQYF.